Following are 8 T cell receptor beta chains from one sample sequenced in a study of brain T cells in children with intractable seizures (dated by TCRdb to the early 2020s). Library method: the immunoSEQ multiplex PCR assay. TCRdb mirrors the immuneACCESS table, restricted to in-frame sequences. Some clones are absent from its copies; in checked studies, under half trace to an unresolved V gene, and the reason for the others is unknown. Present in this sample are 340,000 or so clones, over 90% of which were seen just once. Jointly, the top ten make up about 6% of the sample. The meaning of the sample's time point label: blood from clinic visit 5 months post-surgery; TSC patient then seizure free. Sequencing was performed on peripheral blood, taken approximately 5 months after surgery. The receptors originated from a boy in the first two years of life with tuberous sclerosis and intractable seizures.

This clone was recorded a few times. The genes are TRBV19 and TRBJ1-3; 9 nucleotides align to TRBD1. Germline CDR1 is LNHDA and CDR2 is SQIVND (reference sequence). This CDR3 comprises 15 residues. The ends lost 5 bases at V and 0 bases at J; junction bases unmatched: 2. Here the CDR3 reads CASSDRGSSGNTIYF. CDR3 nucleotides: TGTGCCAGTAGTGACAGGGGGAGCTCTGGAAACACCATATATTTT.

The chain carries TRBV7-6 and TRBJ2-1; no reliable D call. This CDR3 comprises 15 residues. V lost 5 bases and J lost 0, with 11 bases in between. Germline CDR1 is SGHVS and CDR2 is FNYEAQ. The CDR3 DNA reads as TGTGCCAGCAGCCCCCCTCTCAGCTCCTACAATGAGCAGTTCTTC. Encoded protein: CASSPPLSSYNEQFF.

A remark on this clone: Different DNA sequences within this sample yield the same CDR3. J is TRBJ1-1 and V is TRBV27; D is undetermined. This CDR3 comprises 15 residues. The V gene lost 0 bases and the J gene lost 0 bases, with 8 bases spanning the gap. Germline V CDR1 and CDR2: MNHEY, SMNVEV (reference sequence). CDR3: CASSLSGTLNTEAFF. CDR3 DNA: TGTGCCAGCAGTTTATCGGGCACTTTGAACACTGAAGCTTTCTTT.

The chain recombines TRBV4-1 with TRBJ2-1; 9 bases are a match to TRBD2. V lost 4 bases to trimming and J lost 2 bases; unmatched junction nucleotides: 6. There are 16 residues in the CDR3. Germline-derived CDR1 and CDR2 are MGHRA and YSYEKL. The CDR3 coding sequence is TGCGCCAGCAGCCGTCTAGCGGGGATTACCTACAATGAGCAGTTCTTC. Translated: CASSRLAGITYNEQFF.

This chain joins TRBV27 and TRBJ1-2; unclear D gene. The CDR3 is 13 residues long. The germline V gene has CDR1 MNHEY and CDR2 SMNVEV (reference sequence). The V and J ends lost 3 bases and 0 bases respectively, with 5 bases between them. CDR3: CASSLVPNYGYTF. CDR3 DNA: TGTGCCAGCAGTTTGGTCCCTAACTATGGCTACACCTTC.

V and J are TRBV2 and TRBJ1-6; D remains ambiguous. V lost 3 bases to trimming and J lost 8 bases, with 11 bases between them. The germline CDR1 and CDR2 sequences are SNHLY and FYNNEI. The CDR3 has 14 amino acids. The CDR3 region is CASSDPARHSPLHF. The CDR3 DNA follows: TGTGCCAGCAGTGACCCTGCAAGGCATTCACCCCTCCACTTT.

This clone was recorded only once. CDR3 sequence reads: CASSPPSGAGDEQFF. In DNA form, the CDR3 reads TGTGCCAGCTCACCACCTTCAGGGGCGGGCGATGAGCAGTTCTTC. The rearrangement joins TRBV18 to TRBJ2-1; TRBD1 might be the D (6 bases). CDR1 and CDR2 (germline): KGHSH, LQKENI. CDR3 size: 15 residues. V was trimmed by 0 bases and J by 8 bases, leaving 14 bases between them.

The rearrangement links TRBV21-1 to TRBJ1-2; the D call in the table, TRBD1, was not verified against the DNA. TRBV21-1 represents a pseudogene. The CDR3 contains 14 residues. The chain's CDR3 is CASSKDRQNYGYTF. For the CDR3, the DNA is TGTGCCAGCAGCAAGGACAGGCAGAACTATGGCTACACCTTC.